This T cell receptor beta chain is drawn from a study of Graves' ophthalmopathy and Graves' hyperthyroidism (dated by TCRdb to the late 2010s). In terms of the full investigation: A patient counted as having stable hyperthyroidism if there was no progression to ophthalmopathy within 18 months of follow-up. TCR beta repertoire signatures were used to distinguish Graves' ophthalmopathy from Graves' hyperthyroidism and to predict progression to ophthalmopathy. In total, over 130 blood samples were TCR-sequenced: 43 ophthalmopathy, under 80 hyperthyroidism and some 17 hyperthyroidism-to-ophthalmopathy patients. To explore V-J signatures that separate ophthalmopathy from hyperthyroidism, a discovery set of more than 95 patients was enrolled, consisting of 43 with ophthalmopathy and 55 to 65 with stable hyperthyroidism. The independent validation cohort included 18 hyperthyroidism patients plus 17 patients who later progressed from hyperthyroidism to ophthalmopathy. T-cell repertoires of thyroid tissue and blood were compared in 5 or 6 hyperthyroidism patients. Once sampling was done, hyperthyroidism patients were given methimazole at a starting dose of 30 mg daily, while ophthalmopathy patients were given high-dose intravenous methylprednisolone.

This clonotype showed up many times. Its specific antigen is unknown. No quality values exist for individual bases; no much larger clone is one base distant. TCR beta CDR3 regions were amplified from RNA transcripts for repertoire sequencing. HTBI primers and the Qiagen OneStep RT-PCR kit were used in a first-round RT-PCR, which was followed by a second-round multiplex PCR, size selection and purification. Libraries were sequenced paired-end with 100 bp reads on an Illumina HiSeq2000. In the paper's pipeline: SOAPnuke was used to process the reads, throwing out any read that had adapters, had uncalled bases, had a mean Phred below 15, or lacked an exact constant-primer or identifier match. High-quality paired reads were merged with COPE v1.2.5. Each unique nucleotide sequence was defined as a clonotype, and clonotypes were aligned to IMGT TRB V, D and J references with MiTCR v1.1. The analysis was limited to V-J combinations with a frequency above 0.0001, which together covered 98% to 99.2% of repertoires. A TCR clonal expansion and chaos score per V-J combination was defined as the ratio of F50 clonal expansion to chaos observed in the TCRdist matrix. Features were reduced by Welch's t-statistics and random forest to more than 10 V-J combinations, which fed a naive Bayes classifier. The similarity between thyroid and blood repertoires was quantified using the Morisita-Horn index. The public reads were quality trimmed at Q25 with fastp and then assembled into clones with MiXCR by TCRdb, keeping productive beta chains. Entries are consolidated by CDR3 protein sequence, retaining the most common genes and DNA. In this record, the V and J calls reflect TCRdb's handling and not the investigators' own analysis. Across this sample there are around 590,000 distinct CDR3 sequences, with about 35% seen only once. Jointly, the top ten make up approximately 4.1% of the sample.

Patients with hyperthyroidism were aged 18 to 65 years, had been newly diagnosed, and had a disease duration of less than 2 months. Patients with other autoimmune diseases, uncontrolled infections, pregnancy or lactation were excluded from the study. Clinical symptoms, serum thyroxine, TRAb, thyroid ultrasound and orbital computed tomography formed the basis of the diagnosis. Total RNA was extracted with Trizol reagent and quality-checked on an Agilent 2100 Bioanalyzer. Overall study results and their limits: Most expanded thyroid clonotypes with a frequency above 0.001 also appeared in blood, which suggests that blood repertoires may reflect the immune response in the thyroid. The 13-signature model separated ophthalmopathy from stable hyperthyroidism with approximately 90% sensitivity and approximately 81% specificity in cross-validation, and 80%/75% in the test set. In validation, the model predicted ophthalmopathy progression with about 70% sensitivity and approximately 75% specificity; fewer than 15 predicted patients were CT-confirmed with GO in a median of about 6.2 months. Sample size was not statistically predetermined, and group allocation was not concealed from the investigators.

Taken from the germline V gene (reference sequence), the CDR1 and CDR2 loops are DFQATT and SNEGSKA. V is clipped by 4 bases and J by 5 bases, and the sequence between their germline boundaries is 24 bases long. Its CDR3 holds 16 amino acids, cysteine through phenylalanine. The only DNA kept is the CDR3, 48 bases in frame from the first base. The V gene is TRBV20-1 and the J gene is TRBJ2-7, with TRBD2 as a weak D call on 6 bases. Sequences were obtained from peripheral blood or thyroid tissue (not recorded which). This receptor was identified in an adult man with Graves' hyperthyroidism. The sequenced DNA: TGCAGTGCTATCGCGGCCGGCGGGACCCCATCGCACGAGCAGTACTTC. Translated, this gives CSAIAAGGTPSHEQYF.